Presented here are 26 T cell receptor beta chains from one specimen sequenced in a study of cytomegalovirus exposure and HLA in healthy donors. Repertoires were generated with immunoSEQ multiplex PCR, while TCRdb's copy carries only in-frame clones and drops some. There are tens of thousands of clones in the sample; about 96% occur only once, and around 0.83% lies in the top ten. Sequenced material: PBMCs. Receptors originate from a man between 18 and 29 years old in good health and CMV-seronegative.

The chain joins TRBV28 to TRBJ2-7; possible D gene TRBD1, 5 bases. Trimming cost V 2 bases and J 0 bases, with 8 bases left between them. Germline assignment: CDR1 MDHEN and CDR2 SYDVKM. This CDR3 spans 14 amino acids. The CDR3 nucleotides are TGTGCCAGCAGTTTACAGGGCTTCTCCTACGAGCAGTACTTC. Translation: CASSLQGFSYEQYF.

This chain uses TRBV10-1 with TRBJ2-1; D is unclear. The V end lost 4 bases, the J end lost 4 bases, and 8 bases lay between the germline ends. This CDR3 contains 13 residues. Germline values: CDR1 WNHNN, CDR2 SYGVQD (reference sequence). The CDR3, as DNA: TGCGCCAGCAGTGTATCGCGGTACAATGAGCAGTTCTTC. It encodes CASSVSRYNEQFF.

CDR3 in amino acids: CASSTGLAADTQYF. The DNA of the CDR3 is TGTGCCAGCAGCACCGGACTAGCCGCAGATACGCAGTATTTT. The V gene is TRBV5-4, the J gene TRBJ2-3; 8 bases fit TRBD2. V lost 4 bases and J lost 4; bases outside the gene matches: 5. The germline V gene encodes CDR1 SGHNT and CDR2 YYREEE (reference sequence). The CDR3 extends over 14 amino acids.

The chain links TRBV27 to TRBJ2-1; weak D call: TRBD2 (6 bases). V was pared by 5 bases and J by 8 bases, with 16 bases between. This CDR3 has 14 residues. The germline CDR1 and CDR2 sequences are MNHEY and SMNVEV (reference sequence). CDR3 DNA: TGTGCCAGCAGTGCCCTGGCGGGACGAGATGAGCAGTTCTTC. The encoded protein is CASSALAGRDEQFF.

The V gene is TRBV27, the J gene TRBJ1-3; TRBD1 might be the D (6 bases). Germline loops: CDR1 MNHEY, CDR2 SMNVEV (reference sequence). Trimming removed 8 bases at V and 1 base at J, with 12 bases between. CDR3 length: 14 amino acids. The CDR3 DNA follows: TGTGCCAGCCGCTCAACAGGGTCTGGAAACACCATATATTTT. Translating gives CASRSTGSGNTIYF.

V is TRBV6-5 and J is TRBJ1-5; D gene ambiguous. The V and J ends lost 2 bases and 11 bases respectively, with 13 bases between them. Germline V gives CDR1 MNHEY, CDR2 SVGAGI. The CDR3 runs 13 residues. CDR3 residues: CASSYEVEGSQHF. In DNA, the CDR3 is TGTGCCAGCAGTTACGAGGTAGAAGGATCCCAGCATTTT.

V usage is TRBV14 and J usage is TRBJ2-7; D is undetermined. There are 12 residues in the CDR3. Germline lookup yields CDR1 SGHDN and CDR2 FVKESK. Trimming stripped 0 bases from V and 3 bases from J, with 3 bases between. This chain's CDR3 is CASSQDIYEQYF. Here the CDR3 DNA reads TGTGCCAGCAGCCAAGACATCTACGAGCAGTACTTC. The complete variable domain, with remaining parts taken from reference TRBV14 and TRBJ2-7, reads EAGVTQFPSHSVIEKGQTVTLRCDPISGHDNLYWYRRVMGKEIKFLLHFVKESKQDESGMPNNRFLAERTGGTYSTLKVQPAELEDSGVYFCASSQDIYEQYFGPGTRLTVT.

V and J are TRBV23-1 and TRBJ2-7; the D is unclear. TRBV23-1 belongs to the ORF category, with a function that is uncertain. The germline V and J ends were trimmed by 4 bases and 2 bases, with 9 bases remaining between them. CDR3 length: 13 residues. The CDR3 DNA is TGCGCCAGCAGTCCTTCTAATACCTACGAGCAGTACTTC. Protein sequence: CASSPSNTYEQYF.

CDR3 protein: CASSAGLAGAGWGEQYF. In DNA, the CDR3 is TGTGCCAGCAGCGCTGGACTAGCGGGGGCCGGGTGGGGCGAGCAGTACTTC. The rearrangement joins TRBV7-9 to TRBJ2-7; 13 bases are shared with TRBD2. Losses at the gene ends were 5 bases for V and 6 bases for J; bases not matched to a gene: 13. Germline V CDR1 and CDR2: SEHNR, FQNEAQ (reference sequence). The CDR3 contains 17 residues.

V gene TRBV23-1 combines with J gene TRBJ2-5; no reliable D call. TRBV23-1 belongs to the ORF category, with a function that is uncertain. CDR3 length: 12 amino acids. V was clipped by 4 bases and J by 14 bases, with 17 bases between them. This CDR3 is CASSLATPMNYF. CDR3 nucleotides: TGCGCCAGCAGTCTTGCCACTCCTATGAATTACTTC.

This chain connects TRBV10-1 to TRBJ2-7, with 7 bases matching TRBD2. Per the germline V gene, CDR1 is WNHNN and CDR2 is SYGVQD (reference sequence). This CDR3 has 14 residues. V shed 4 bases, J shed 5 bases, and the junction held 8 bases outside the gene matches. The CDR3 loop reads CASSGDLAVDEQYF. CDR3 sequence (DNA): TGCGCCAGCAGTGGGGACCTAGCGGTCGACGAGCAGTACTTC.

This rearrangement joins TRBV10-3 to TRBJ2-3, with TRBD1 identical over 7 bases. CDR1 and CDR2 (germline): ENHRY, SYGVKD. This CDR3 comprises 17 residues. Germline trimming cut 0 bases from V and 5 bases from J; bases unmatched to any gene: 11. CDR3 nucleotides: TGTGCCATCAGTGAGTCGATCCCACAGGGGATTGGAGATACGCAGTATTTT. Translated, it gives CAISESIPQGIGDTQYF.

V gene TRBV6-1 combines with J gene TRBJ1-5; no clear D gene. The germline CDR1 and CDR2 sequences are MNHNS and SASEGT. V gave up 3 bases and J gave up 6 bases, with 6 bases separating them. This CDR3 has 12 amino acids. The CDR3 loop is CASSEGSQPQHF. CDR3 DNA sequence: TGTGCCAGCAGTGAGGGGAGTCAGCCCCAGCATTTT.

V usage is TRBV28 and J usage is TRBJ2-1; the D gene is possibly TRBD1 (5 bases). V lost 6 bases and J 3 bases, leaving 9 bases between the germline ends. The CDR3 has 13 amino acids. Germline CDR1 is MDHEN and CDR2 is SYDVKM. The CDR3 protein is CASSQGNYNEQFF. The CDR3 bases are TGTGCCAGCAGCCAGGGAAACTACAATGAGCAGTTCTTC. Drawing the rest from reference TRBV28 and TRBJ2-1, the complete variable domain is DVKVTQSSRYLVKRTGEKVFLECVQDMDHENMFWYRQDPGLGLRLIYFSYDVKMKEKGDIPEGYSVSREKKERFSLILESASTNQTSMYLCASSQGNYNEQFFGPGTRLTVL.

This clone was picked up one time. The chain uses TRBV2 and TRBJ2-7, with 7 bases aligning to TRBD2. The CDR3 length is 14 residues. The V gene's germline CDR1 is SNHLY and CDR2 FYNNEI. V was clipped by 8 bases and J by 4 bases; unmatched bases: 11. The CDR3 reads CASSRGSGIYEQYF. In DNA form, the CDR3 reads TGTGCCAGCTCACGCGGGAGCGGGATTTACGAGCAGTACTTC.

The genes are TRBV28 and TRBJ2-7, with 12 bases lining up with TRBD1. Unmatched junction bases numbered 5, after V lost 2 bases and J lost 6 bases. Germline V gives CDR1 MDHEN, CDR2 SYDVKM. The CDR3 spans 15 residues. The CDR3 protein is CASSLSGTGGSEQYF. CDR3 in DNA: TGTGCCAGCAGTTTAAGCGGGACAGGGGGCAGCGAGCAGTACTTC.

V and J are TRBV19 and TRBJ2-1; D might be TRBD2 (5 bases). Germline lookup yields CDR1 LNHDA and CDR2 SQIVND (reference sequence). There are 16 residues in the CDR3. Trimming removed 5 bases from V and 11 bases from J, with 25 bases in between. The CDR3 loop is CASSQGSAKGLRKQFF. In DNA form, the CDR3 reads TGTGCCAGTAGTCAAGGGAGCGCTAAAGGTTTGAGGAAGCAGTTCTTC.

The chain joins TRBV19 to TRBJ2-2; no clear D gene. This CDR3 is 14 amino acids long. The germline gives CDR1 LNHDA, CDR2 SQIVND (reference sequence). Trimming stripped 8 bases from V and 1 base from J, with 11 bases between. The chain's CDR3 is CASLTRQNTGELFF. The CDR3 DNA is TGTGCCAGTCTGACTCGTCAGAACACCGGGGAGCTGTTTTTT. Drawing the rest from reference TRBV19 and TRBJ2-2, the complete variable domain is DGGITQSPKYLFRKEGQNVTLSCEQNLNHDAMYWYRQDPGQGLRLIYYSQIVNDFQKGDIAEGYSVSREKKESFPLTVTSAQKNPTAFYLCASLTRQNTGELFFGEGSRLTVL.

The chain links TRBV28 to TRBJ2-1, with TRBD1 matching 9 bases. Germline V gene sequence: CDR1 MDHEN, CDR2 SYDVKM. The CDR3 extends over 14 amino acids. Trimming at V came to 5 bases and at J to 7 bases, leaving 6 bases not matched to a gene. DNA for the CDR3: TGTGCCAGCAGTCCCACGGGACAGGGAAATGAGCAGTTCTTC. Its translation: CASSPTGQGNEQFF.

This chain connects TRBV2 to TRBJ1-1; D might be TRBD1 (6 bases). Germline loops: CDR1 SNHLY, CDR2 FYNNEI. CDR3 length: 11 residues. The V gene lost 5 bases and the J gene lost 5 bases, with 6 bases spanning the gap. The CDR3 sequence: CASSTGTEAFF. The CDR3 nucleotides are TGTGCCAGCAGTACAGGGACTGAAGCTTTCTTT. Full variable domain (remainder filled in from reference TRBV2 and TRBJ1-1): EPEVTQTPSHQVTQMGQEVILRCVPISNHLYFYWYRQILGQKVEFLVSFYNNEISEKSEIFDDQFSVERPDGSNFTLKIRSTKLEDSAMYFCASSTGTEAFFGQGTRLTVV.

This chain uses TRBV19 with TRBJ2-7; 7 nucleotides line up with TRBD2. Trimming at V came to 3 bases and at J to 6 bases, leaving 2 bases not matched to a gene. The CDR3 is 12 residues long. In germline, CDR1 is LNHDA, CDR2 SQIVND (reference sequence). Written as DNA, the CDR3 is TGTGCCAGTAGTATCAGCGGGGCCGAGCAGTACTTC. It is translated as CASSISGAEQYF.

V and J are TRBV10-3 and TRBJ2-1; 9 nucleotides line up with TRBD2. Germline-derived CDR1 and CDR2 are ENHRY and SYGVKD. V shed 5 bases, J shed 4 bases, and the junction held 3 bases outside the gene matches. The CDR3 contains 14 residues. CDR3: CAISRTSEYNEQFF. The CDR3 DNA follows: TGTGCCATCAGTAGGACTAGCGAATACAATGAGCAGTTCTTC.

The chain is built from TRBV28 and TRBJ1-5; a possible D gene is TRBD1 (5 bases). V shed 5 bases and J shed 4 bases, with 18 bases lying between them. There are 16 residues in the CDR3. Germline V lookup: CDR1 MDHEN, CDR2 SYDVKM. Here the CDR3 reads CASSLLVGGGNQPQHF. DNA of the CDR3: TGTGCCAGCAGTCTCCTGGTGGGGGGAGGGAATCAGCCCCAGCATTTT.

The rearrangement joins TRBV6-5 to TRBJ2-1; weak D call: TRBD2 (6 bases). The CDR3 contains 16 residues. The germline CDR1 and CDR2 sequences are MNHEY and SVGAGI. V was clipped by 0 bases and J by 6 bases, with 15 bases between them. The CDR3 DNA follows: TGTGCCAGCAGTTACTCGGTCCGGGAGTTCCCCAATGAGCAGTTCTTC. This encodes CASSYSVREFPNEQFF.

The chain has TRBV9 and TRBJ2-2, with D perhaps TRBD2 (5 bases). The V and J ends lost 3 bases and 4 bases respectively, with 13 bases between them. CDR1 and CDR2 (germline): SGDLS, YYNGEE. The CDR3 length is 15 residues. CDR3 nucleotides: TGTGCCAGCAGCGGTTTACGGGATGCCACCGGGGAGCTGTTTTTT. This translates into CASSGLRDATGELFF.

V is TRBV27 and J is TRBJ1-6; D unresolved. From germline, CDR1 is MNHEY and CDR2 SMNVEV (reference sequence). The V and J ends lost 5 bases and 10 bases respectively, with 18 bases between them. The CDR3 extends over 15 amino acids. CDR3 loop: CASSQVGSKRSPLHF. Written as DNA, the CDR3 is TGTGCCAGCAGTCAAGTCGGCTCAAAGAGGTCACCCCTCCACTTT.